This is a list of T cell receptor beta chains from one sample in a study of blood T cell repertoires in COVID-19. Repertoires were generated with immunoSEQ multiplex PCR, while TCRdb's copy carries only in-frame clones and drops some. The sample yields some 50,000 clones, 85% to 95% seen once. What was sequenced was peripheral blood. Every receptor here comes from a man between 60 and 75 years old with COVID-19, enrolled during active disease. The CDR3 runs from the conserved cysteine through the conserved F or W. D genes are given only for firm matches. Size values are once, few and many counts, or a class for expanded clones, and some rows have none.

clone_size	v_call	d_call	cdr3_length	j_call	cdr3_nt	cdr3_aa
NA	TRBV27	NA	15	TRBJ1-6	TGTGCCAGCAGTTTAAGACAGTACTTCAGTTCACCCCTCCACTTT	CASSLRQYFSSPLHF
NA	TRBV28	NA	14	TRBJ1-1	TGTGCCAGCAGGCCACAGGGACGGGTCACTGAAGCTTTCTTT	CASRPQGRVTEAFF
NA	TRBV28	TRBD2	15	TRBJ2-1	TGTGCCAGCACTCCGGGACTAGCGGGTTACAATGAGCAGTTCTTC	CASTPGLAGYNEQFF
NA	TRBV7-6	NA	15	TRBJ2-1	TGTGCCAGCAGCCGGAGAGGGGGATCCTACAATGAGCAGTTCTTC	CASSRRGGSYNEQFF
once	TRBV5-6	NA	15	TRBJ2-3	TGTGCCAGCAACAGAGGGGACATTGACCCTACTACGCAGTATTTT	CASNRGDIDPTTQYF
NA	TRBV7-3	TRBD1	14	TRBJ2-2	TGTGCCAGCAGCTTAAGACAGGGGGACGGGGAGCTGTTTTTT	CASSLRQGDGELFF
NA	TRBV28	NA	12	TRBJ2-1	TGTGCCAGCAGCAGATTATACAATGAGCAGTTCTTC	CASSRLYNEQFF
NA	TRBV27	TRBD1	17	TRBJ1-1	TGTGCCAGCAGATCATTCGCCCGGACAGGGTCGAACACTGAAGCTTTCTTT	CASRSFARTGSNTEAFF
NA	TRBV3-1/TRBV3-2	TRBD2	19	TRBJ2-5	TGTGCCAGCAGCCAAGATTCGGGGTGGCTAGCGGGACCCCAAGAGACCCAGTACTTC	CASSQDSGWLAGPQETQYF
NA	TRBV10-2	TRBD1	16	TRBJ2-1	TGCGCCAGCAGGGACTCCGGGACAGGGGTTTACAATGAGCAGTTCTTC	CASRDSGTGVYNEQFF